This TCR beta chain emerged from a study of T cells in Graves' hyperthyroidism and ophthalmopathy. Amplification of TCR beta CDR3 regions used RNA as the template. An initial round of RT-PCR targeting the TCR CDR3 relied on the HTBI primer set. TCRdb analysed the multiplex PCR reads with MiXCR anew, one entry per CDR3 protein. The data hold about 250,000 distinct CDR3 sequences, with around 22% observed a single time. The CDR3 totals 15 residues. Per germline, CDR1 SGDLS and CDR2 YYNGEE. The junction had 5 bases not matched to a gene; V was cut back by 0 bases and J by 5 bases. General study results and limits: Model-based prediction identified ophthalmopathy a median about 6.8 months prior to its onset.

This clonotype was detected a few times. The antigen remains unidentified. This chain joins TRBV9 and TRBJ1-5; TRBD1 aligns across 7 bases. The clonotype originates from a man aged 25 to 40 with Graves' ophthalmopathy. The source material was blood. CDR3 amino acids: CASSVAGTVDQPQHF. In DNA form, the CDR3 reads TGTGCCAGCAGCGTAGCTGGGACAGTCGATCAGCCCCAGCATTTT.